One T cell receptor (beta chain) is described in this entry. Its antigen is not identified. Every donor contributed around 10 milliliters of peripheral blood by blood draw. This entry belongs to a study of blood T cells in healthy people across ages. Study-level results: It was the long-lived donors that had more naive CD4+ cells and higher diversity than aged donors. For the donors, CMV status was unknown and possibly confounded expanded clonotype changes.

A J-beta primer mix and a sample-barcoded 5' primer were used in a second PCR of roughly 6 to 12 cycles. Researchers report that each sample yielded at least 2.5 million CDR3-containing paired-end reads. MiXCR, applied by TCRdb to the 5' RACE reads, yields one record per CDR3 protein. The sample lists some 1,500,000 distinct CDR3 sequences; roughly two fifths were seen once. The CDR3 is 15 amino acids. V shed 3 bases and J shed 6 bases, with 15 bases lying between them. Looked up from germline, CDR1 is SEHNR and CDR2 is FQNEAQ (reference sequence). V and J are TRBV7-9 and TRBJ2-1; D call uncertain. The sequence derives from a woman younger than 35 in good health. Material for sequencing was blood. The CDR3 DNA reads TGTGCCAGCAGCTTCCTCGACCTCTCAGGCAATGAGCAGTTCTTC. Protein sequence: CASSFLDLSGNEQFF.